This TCR beta chain was found in a study of T cell changes during pregnancy in multiple sclerosis. This CDR3 contains 14 residues. Germline trimming cut 2 bases from V and 6 bases from J; bases unmatched to any gene: 7. Germline CDR1 SGHNT, CDR2 YYREEE (reference sequence). Only in-frame clones appear in the TCRdb table, and some are missing; sequencing was by immunoSEQ multiplex PCR. The table has tens of thousands of clones, 92% seen once. Sequences were derived from peripheral blood, sampled in the second trimester of pregnancy. The sequence was obtained from a female donor in good health, enrolled as a control in a pregnancy study. The rearrangement links TRBV5-4 to TRBJ2-5; 7 bases agree with TRBD2. The CDR3 bases are TGTGCCAGCAGCTTTTGGGGGGGTTGGAAGACCCAGTACTTC. This gives the protein CASSFWGGWKTQYF.